This T cell receptor (beta chain) was recovered during a study of cytomegalovirus exposure and HLA in healthy donors. Findings and caveats of the study: An analysis that was carried out later associated 15,000 to 20,000 TCR beta sequences with HLA alleles at 0.05 false discovery rate.

In the PCR, 60 Vbeta and 13 Jbeta primers were used. Authors' methods: An analysis that came later counted tens of millions of unique TCR beta chains, 9 million to 12 million shared. The repertoire was sequenced with immunoSEQ multiplex PCR; TCRdb's copy has only in-frame clones and lacks some. V and J calls plus clone size are reproduced from that table; the DNA served to infer D and trimming. The table shows some 130,000 clones, with 70% to 85% occurring only once. Of note for this clone: Antigen: not known.

Sequenced: PBMCs. This clonotype was obtained from a man in his forties in good health and CMV-seropositive.

The CDR3, as DNA: TGTGCCAGCAGCTTCCCTGCGGGGGTAGGCAACACCATATATTTT. Translation: CASSFPAGVGNTIYF. The chain joins TRBV7-9 to TRBJ1-3; maybe TRBD1 (5 bases). The V and J ends lost 3 bases and 7 bases respectively, with 16 bases between them. CDR1 and CDR2 from the germline V gene are SEHNR and FQNEAQ (reference sequence). The CDR3 spans 15 residues.